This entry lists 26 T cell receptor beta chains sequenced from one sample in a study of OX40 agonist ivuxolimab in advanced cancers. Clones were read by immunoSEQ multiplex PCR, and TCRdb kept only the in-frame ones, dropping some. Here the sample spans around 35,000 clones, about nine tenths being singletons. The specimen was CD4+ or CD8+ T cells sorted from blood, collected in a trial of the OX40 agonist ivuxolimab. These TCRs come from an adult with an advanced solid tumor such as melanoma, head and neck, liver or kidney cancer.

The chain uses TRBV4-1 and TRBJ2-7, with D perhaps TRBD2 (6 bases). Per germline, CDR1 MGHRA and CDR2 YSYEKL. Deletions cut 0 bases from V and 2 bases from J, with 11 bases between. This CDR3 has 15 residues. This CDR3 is CASSQESAGPYEQYF. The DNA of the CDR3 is TGCGCCAGCAGCCAAGAGTCAGCGGGCCCCTACGAGCAGTACTTC.

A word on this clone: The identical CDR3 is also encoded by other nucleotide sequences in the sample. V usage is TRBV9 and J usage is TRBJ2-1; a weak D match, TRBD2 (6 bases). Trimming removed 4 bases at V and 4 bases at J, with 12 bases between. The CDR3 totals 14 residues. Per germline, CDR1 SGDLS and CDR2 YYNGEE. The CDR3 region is CASSPRDFYNEQFF. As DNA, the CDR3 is TGTGCCAGCAGCCCCCGGGACTTTTACAATGAGCAGTTCTTC.

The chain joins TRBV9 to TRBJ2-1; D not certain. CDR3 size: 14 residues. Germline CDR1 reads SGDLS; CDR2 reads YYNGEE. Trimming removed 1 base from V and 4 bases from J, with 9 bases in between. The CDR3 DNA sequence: TGTGCCAGCAGCGTAAGTACTCCTTACAATGAGCAGTTCTTC. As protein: CASSVSTPYNEQFF.

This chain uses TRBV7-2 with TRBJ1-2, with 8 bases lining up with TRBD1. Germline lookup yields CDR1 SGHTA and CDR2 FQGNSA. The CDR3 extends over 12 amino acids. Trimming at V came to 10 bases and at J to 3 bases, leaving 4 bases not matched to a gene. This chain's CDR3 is CATSGQDYGYTF. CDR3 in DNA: TGTGCCACCTCGGGACAGGACTATGGCTACACCTTC.

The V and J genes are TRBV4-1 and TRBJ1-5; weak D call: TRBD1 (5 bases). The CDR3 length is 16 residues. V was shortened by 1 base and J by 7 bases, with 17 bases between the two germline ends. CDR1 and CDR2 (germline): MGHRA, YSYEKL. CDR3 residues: CASSQAQQGSGQPQHF. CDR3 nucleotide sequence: TGCGCCAGCAGCCAAGCCCAGCAGGGTTCGGGGCAGCCCCAGCATTTT.

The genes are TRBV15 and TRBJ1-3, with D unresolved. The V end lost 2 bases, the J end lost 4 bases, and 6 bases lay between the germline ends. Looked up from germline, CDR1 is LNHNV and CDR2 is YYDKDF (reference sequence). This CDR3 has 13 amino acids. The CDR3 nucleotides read TGTGCCACCAGCAGAAACCCAGGAAACACCATATATTTT. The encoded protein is CATSRNPGNTIYF. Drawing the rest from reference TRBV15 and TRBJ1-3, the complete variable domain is DAMVIQNPRYQVTQFGKPVTLSCSQTLNHNVMYWYQQKSSQAPKLLFHYYDKDFNNEADTPDNFQSRRPNTSFCFLDIRSPGLGDTAMYLCATSRNPGNTIYFGEGSWLTVV.

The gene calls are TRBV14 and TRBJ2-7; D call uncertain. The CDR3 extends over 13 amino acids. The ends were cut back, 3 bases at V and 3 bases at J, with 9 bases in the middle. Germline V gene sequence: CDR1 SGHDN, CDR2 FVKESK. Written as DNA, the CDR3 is TGTGCCAGCAGCCAGGAACAGTTCTACGAGCAGTACTTC. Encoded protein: CASSQEQFYEQYF.

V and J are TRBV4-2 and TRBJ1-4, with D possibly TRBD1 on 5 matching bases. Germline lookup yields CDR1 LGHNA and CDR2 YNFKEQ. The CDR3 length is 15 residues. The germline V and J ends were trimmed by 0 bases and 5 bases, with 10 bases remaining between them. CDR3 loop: CASSQDQAGNEKLFF. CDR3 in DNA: TGTGCCAGCAGCCAAGATCAGGCAGGGAATGAAAAACTGTTTTTT.

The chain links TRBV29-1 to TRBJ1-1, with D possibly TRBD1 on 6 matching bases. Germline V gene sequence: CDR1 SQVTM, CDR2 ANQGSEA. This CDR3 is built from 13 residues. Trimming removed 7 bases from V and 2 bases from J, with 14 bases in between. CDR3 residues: CSAKTGFNTEAFF. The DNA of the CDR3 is TGCAGCGCTAAGACAGGTTTTAACACTGAAGCTTTCTTT. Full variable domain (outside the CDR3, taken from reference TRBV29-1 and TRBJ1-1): SAVISQKPSRDICQRGTSLTIQCQVDSQVTMMFWYRQQPGQSLTLIATANQGSEATYESGFVIDKFPISRPNLTFSTLTVSNMSPEDSSIYLCSAKTGFNTEAFFGQGTRLTVV.

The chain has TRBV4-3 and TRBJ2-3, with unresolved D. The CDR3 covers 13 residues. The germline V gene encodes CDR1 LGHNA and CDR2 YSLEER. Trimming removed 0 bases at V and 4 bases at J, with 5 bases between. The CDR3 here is CASSQDSPDTQYF. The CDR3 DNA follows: TGCGCCAGCAGCCAAGATAGTCCAGATACGCAGTATTTT.

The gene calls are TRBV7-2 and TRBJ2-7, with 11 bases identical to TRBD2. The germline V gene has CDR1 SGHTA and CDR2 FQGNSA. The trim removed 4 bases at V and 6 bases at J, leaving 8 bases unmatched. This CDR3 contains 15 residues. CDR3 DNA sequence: TGTGCCAGCAGCTGGGAACTCCTAGCGGGAGGCGAGCAGTACTTC. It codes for CASSWELLAGGEQYF.

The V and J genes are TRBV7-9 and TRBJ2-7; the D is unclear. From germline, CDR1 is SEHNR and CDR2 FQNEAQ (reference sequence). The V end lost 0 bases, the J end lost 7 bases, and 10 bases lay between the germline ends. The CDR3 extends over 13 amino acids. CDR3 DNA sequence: TGTGCCAGCAGCTTAGCGGGGTACGGTGAGCAGTACTTC. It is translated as CASSLAGYGEQYF.

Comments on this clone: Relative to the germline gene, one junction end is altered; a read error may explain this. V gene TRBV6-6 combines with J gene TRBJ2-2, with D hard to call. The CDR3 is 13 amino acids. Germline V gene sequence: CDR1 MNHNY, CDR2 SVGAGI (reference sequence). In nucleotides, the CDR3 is TGTGCCAGCAGTTATACCGACACCGAGGAGCTGTTTTTT. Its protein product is CASSYTDTEELFF.

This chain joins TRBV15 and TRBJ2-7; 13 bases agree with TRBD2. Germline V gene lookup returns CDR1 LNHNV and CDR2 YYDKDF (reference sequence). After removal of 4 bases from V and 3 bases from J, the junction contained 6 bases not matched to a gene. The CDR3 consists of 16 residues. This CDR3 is CATSIDGTSGIYEQYF. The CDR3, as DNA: TGTGCCACCAGCATCGACGGGACTAGCGGGATCTACGAGCAGTACTTC.

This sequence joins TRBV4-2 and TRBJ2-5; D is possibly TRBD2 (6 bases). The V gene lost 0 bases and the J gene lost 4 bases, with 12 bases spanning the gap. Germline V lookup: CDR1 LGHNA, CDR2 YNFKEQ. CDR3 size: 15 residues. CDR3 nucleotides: TGTGCCAGCAGCCAAGAGGGGGGACTCAGAGAGACCCAGTACTTC. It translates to CASSQEGGLRETQYF.

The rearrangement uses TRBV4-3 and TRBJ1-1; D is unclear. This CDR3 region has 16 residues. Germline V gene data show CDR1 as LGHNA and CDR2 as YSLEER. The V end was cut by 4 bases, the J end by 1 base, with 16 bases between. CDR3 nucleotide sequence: TGCGCCAGCAGCCGAATTTGGGCGATCCAGAACACTGAAGCTTTCTTT. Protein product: CASSRIWAIQNTEAFF.

The DNA of the CDR3 is TGTGCCAGTAGTCCCCAGGGGGCGCGGAACACTGAAGCTTTCTTT. It yields the protein CASSPQGARNTEAFF. The chain combines TRBV19 with TRBJ1-1; 8 positions match TRBD1. V gave up 5 bases and J gave up 1 base; unmatched junction bases: 6. CDR1 is LNHDA, CDR2 SQIVND, per germline (reference sequence). This CDR3 region has 15 residues.

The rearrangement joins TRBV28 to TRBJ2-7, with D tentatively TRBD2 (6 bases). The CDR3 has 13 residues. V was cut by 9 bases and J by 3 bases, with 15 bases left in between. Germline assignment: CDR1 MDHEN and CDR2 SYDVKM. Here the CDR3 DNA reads TGTGCCAGTACCTTCGGGGGAGTCTACGAGCAGTACTTC. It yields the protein CASTFGGVYEQYF.

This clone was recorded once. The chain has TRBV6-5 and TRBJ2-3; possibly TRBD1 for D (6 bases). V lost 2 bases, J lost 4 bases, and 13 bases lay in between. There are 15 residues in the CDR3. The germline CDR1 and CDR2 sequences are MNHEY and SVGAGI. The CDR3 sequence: CASSYGGPFPDTQYF. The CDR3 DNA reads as TGTGCCAGCAGTTACGGGGGCCCTTTCCCAGATACGCAGTATTTT.

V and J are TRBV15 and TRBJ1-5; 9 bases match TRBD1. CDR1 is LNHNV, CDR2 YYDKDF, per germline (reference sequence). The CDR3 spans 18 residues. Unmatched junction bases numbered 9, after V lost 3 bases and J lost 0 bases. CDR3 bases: TGTGCCACCAGCAGCCCCACCGACAGGGGGGATAGCAATCAGCCCCAGCATTTT. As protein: CATSSPTDRGDSNQPQHF.

This chain's CDR3 is CASSLSRGPATGELFF. The DNA of the CDR3 is TGTGCCAGCAGCTTATCTCGGGGGCCAGCCACCGGGGAGCTGTTTTTT. The chain combines TRBV11-3 with TRBJ2-2; either TRBD1 or TRBD2 may supply D (6 bases each). The CDR3 totals 16 residues. V lost 2 bases to trimming and J lost 4 bases, with 14 bases between them. Germline CDR1 and CDR2: SGHNT and YENEEA.

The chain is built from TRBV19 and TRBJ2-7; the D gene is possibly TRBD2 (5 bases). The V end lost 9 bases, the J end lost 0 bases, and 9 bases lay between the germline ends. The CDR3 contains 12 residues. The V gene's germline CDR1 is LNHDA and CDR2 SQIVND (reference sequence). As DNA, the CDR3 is TGTGCCAGCGCTCGGGACTCCTACGAGCAGTACTTC. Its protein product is CASARDSYEQYF.

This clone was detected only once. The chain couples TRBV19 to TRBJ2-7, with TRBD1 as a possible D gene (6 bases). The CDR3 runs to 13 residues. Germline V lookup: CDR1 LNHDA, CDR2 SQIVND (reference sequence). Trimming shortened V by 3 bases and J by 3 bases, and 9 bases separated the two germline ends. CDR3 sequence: CASSITGNYEQYF. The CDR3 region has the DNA TGTGCCAGTAGTATCACAGGGAACTACGAGCAGTACTTC. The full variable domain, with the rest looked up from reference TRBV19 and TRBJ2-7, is DGGITQSPKYLFRKEGQNVTLSCEQNLNHDAMYWYRQDPGQGLRLIYYSQIVNDFQKGDIAEGYSVSREKKESFPLTVTSAQKNPTAFYLCASSITGNYEQYFGPGTRLTVT.

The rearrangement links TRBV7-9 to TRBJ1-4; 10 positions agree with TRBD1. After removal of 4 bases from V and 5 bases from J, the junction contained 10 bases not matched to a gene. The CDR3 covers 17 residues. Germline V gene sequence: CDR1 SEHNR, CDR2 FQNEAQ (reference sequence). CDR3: CASSSPDRGRANEKLFF. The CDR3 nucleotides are TGTGCCAGCAGCTCCCCAGACAGGGGGCGGGCGAATGAAAAACTGTTTTTT. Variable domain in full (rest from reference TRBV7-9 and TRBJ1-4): DTGVSQNPRHKITKRGQNVTFRCDPISEHNRLYWYRQTLGQGPEFLTYFQNEAQLEKSRLLSDRFSAERPKGSFSTLEIQRTEQGDSAMYLCASSSPDRGRANEKLFFGSGTQLSVL.

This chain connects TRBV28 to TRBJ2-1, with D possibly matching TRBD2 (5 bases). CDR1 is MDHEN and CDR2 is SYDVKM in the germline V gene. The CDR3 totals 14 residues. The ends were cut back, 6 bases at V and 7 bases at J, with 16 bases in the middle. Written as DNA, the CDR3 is TGTGCCAGCAGCACCTTCGAGGGCTTGAATGAGCAGTTCTTC. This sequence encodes CASSTFEGLNEQFF.

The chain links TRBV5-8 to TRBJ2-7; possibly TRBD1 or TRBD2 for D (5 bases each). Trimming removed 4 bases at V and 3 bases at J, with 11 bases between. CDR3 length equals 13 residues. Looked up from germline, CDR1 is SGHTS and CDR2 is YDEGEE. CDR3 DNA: TGTGCCAGCAGCCAAGGGGAGCTCTACGAGCAGTACTTC. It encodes CASSQGELYEQYF.